Given below is one T cell receptor beta chain in context. Its cognate antigen is unknown. Germline CDR1 is SGHTA and CDR2 is FQGNSA. The CDR3 spans 15 residues. V dropped 1 base and J dropped 5; count of bases not matched to a gene: 6. The record originates from a study of radiotherapy plus CTLA-4 blockade in lung cancer. Study as a whole: There were objective responses in roughly 18% of patients, and over 30% had disease control.

Using immunoSEQ multiplex PCR, the repertoire was profiled, and TCRdb retains in-frame clones only, with some absent. The sample includes tens of thousands of clones, roughly 72% of them seen just once. Overall study results and limits: An expansion of tumor-derived TCR clones occurred in blood after radiotherapy plus ipilimumab. The best predictor of response was reported to be early blood T cell clone dynamics, with interferon-beta.

Chemo-refractory metastatic non-small-cell lung cancer patients received focal radiation with ipilimumab CTLA-4 blockade. This chain links TRBV7-2 with TRBJ2-5; 8 bases fit TRBD1. This clonotype was sampled from a human donor with non-small cell lung cancer who had stable disease on radiotherapy plus ipilimumab. This sample comprised peripheral blood, obtained from a patient treated with radiotherapy plus ipilimumab. The CDR3, as DNA: TGTGCCAGCAGCTTAGGTTCCGACAGGGGTGAGACCCAGTACTTC. Amino acid sequence: CASSLGSDRGETQYF.